Listed below are T cell receptor beta chains from one sample, sequenced in a study of beta chain features in type 1 diabetes. This table comes from immunoSEQ multiplex PCR, and its TCRdb copy is limited to in-frame clones, with some not included. Here the sample spans about 660,000 clones, roughly 13% being singletons. Material: naive CD4+ T cells from blood. The source of these receptors is a man aged 18 to 35 with type 1 diabetes. Both conserved end residues are trimmed from each CDR3. The order of the fields is D gene, CDR3 length, V gene, CDR3 protein. A D gene is named only where the DNA matches it firmly.

NA 13 TRBV9 ASSATDTPSYEQY
NA 13 TRBV7-2 ASSSYVGRENGYT
NA 11 TRBV7-2 ASGQNPNEKLF
NA 11 TRBV9 ASSPPGVGGYT
NA 11 TRBV7-2 ASSQRRDYGYT
NA 10 TRBV30 AWSSSGETQY
TRBD1 11 TRBV30 AWSVASQGVLF
NA 10 TRBV7-2 ASSLTDYGYT
TRBD1 12 TRBV6-5 ASSFPGQGYGYT
NA 16 TRBV7-8 ASSSKITGISNQETQY
TRBD2 14 TRBV6-5 ASSYGAVAGSETQY
NA 12 TRBV5-6 ASTFGTPKYGYT
NA 12 TRBV27 ASRPNYQETSQY
NA 12 TRBV7-2 ASSLAGRAIGYT
TRBD2 13 TRBV6-5 ASSSELAGVSEQY
NA 9 TRBV30 AWRLGPTTI
NA 11 TRBV6-5 ASSYRQGYEQY
NA 12 TRBV6-5 ASLAGGTYNEQF
NA 11 TRBV15 ATENQLTDTQY
NA 12 TRBV11-2 ASSLAGAYNEQF
NA 12 TRBV7-2 ASSKRDNGPLYT
NA 9 TRBV20-1 SAKNKAEAF
NA 8 TRBV29-1 SVDEGEQF
TRBD2 8 TRBV30 AFGTRMEY
TRBD2 13 TRBV11-3 ASSHSSGRRNEQF
NA 12 TRBV7-3 ASSSDPSGAEAF
NA 9 TRBV30 AWSVRREAF
NA 12 TRBV7-3 ASSPTAVAETQY
NA 6 TRBV20-1 SAMTQY
TRBD1 13 TRBV19 ASSTSGQGAQGYT
TRBD1 16 TRBV4-3 ASSRNLGGRASTDTQY
NA 13 TRBV10-2 ASSEQAGRNYGYT
NA 13 TRBV7-2 ASSFGWGGQYEQY
NA 12 TRBV27 ASSSNQGDTEAF
TRBD1 14 TRBV5-1 ASSPRPAGGDTEAF
NA 10 TRBV2 ASSGDQETQY
NA 13 TRBV6-1 ASSEIPATGGTQY
NA 11 TRBV19 ASSSGGENTIY
NA 11 TRBV19 ASEGRPSYEQY
NA 13 TRBV9 ASSARWSSNYGYT
NA 11 TRBV19 ASAFPGSNEQF
TRBD1 12 TRBV11-2 ASSYGQVSYEQY
NA 14 TRBV6-5 ASSSLPQGAKNIQY
TRBD1 11 TRBV4-1 ASSRGQGDEQY